This TCR beta chain was sequenced for a study of CD8 T cells in ankylosing spondylitis (dated by TCRdb to about 2017). About the study as a whole: The study set out to find disease-linked TCR variants by profiling T cell receptor beta repertoires in ankylosing spondylitis patients and healthy donors. In total, the full study cohort was made up of some 110 healthy donors and 25 to 30 ankylosing spondylitis patients. Peripheral blood samples were taken, and synovial fluid was additionally collected from ankylosing spondylitis patients.

The CDR3 has 15 amino acids, counting the end cysteine and phenylalanine. The DNA shown is the 45-base CDR3, in frame from base 1. V is trimmed back by 7 bases and J by 1 base, and the junction contains 6 bases that no gene match accounts for. For CDR1 and CDR2, the germline V gene lists MDHEN and SYDVKM. The full study reports these points: The disease-linked clones were reported to be significantly enriched in matched synovial fluid samples from ankylosing spondylitis patients. Some TCR beta motif variants had previously been reported in synovial fluid and blood of reactive arthritis patients, which suggested common disease-initiation mechanisms. Blood from ankylosing spondylitis patients appeared to be characterized by a TCR beta motif made up of several highly homologous amino acid variants. The disease-linked clones had a CD8+ phenotype and were found at relatively low frequencies in peripheral blood.

For this clonotype: This receptor's antigen is unknown. No per-base quality is available; no much larger clone lies one base away.

The sequencing machine was an Illumina HiSeq 2500. TCR beta libraries were prepared by quantitative 5'-RACE with molecular barcodes. Regarding the original processing steps: A new computational method based on a probabilistic model of VDJ rearrangement was used to identify disease-linked TCR variants. The public reads were run again by TCRdb, first through fastp at Q25 and then through MiXCR, and only productive beta chains were kept. Identical CDR3 proteins give one entry, which carries the most common genes and DNA. The V and J calls and clone size are TCRdb's, not the authors'. In this sample the table shows some 120,000 distinct CDR3 sequences, roughly an eighth of which occur a single time. The ten most abundant clones make up around 3% of the sample.

The V and J segments used are TRBV28 and TRBJ2-2, with 7 bases matching TRBD1. The source material was blood, either unsorted or a sorted T cell fraction (not recorded which). This TCR was recovered from a female donor with ankylosing spondylitis or in good health (not recorded which). The DNA sequence is TGTGCCAGCAAGACAGGGACGGTGAACACCGGGGAGCTGTTTTTT. Its product reads: CASKTGTVNTGELFF.